Shown below are 18 T cell receptor beta chains from a single sample sequenced in a study of blood T cell repertoires in COVID-19. Data came from immunoSEQ multiplex PCR; TCRdb stores just in-frame clones and leaves some out. The data hold 240,000 or so clones, with 75% to 85% observed a single time. The sample taken for sequencing was peripheral blood. These TCRs come from a woman aged 80 or over with COVID-19, enrolled during active disease.

The V and J genes are TRBV3-1 (or the pseudogene TRBV3-2) and TRBJ2-7, with 13 bases lining up with TRBD2. Trimming at V came to 3 bases and at J to 6 bases, leaving 11 bases not matched to a gene. The CDR3 loop spans 17 amino acids. The V gene's germline CDR1 is LGHDT and CDR2 YNNKEL (reference sequence). DNA for the CDR3: TGTGCCAGCAGCCACGAACTTGGGACTAGCGGGGCAGCCGAGCAGTACTTC. It translates to CASSHELGTSGAAEQYF.

The chain combines TRBV5-4 with TRBJ1-2, with D tentatively TRBD1 (5 bases). With 4 bases removed from V and 2 bases from J, the gap between germline ends came to 15 bases. The length of the CDR3 is 15 residues. Germline values: CDR1 SGHNT, CDR2 YYREEE (reference sequence). In DNA, the CDR3 is TGTGCCAGCAGCCCTACGGCCAGGGCCAACTATGGCTACACCTTC. Its protein is CASSPTARANYGYTF.

The chain employs TRBV10-2 and TRBJ1-1, with 10 nucleotides matching TRBD1. Germline CDR1 reads WSHSY; CDR2 reads SAAADI. This CDR3 has 16 amino acids. The junction had 5 bases not matched to a gene; V was cut back by 1 base and J by 3 bases. CDR3 nucleotide sequence: TGCGCCAGCAGTGAGTTGCGGACAGGGGGAGACACTGAAGCTTTCTTT. This codes for CASSELRTGGDTEAFF.

CDR3 region: CAVGREGLAYEQYF. CDR3 coding DNA: TGTGCCGTGGGGAGGGAGGGTCTTGCCTACGAGCAGTACTTC. V usage is TRBV12-5 and J usage is TRBJ2-7; 7 positions match TRBD2. Germline V gene sequence: CDR1 LGHNT, CDR2 FRNRAP. CDR3 length equals 14 residues.

The V gene is TRBV27, the J gene TRBJ2-1; 7 bases match TRBD2. J gave up 4 bases and V 3 bases, and 6 bases lay outside the gene matches. Germline V CDR1 and CDR2: MNHEY, SMNVEV (reference sequence). This CDR3 has 15 amino acids. CDR3 coding DNA: TGTGCCAGCAGTTTTGGCGGGAGTAGGTACAATGAGCAGTTCTTC. It encodes CASSFGGSRYNEQFF.

The V call is TRBV5-1, the J call TRBJ1-1, with a weak D call TRBD1 (6 bases). V lost 3 bases to trimming and J lost 0 bases, with 15 bases between them. CDR3 length: 16 amino acids. The germline V gene has CDR1 SGHRS and CDR2 YFSETQ. CDR3 sequence reads: CASSSRDIDMNTEAFF. The CDR3 nucleotides read TGCGCCAGCAGCTCCCGGGACATAGACATGAACACTGAAGCTTTCTTT.

The chain has TRBV3-1 (or the pseudogene TRBV3-2) and TRBJ1-2; possibly TRBD1 for D (6 bases). V lost 4 bases, J lost 8 bases, and 14 bases lay in between. CDR1 and CDR2 (germline): LGHDT, YNNKEL (reference sequence). The CDR3 length is 13 residues. CDR3 sequence: CASSPGDLRGYTF. DNA of the CDR3: TGTGCCAGCAGCCCAGGGGATCTCCGAGGCTACACCTTC.

The genes are TRBV10-1 and TRBJ2-1, with a tentative D call TRBD1 (6 bases). V lost 4 bases and J 5 bases, leaving 12 bases between the germline ends. The CDR3 covers 14 residues. Looked up from germline, CDR1 is WNHNN and CDR2 is SYGVQD (reference sequence). Here the CDR3 DNA reads TGCGCCAGCAGTGTGGGGGCAAGGAACAATGAGCAGTTCTTC. This gives the protein CASSVGARNNEQFF.

The chain is built from TRBV11-2 and TRBJ1-1; D is possibly TRBD1 (6 bases). This CDR3 is 16 amino acids long. Germline CDR1 SGHAT, CDR2 FQNNGV. With 5 bases removed from V and 1 base from J, the gap between germline ends came to 17 bases. The CDR3 here is CASSERGGPKNTEAFF. CDR3 in DNA: TGTGCCAGCAGCGAACGGGGGGGGCCTAAGAACACTGAAGCTTTCTTT.

This chain connects TRBV2 to TRBJ1-6; 7 positions agree with TRBD1. The germline V gene has CDR1 SNHLY and CDR2 FYNNEI. This CDR3 has 16 residues. Trimming took 6 bases from V and 8 from J; bases not matched to a gene: 13. CDR3 sequence: CASSRDSQGGYSPLHF. CDR3 coding DNA: TGTGCCAGCAGCCGGGACAGCCAAGGGGGGTATTCACCCCTCCACTTT.

The rearrangement joins TRBV27 to TRBJ1-3, with unresolved D. This CDR3 comprises 14 residues. CDR1 is MNHEY, CDR2 SMNVEV, per germline (reference sequence). Trimming took off 2 bases at V and 3 bases at J, with 8 bases between the two ends. In DNA, the CDR3 is TGTGCCAGCAGTTTACGGGAGAGTGGAAACACCATATATTTT. Translation gives CASSLRESGNTIYF.

V usage is TRBV18 and J usage is TRBJ2-3, with no clear D. The CDR3 has 16 amino acids. The V and J ends lost 2 bases and 2 bases respectively, with 14 bases between them. Germline-derived CDR1 and CDR2 are KGHSH and LQKENI. This CDR3 is CASSPTARQNTDTQYF. The CDR3 nucleotides read TGTGCCAGCTCACCAACCGCGCGGCAGAACACAGATACGCAGTATTTT.

This clone was observed a handful of times. This chain joins TRBV6-5 and TRBJ2-7, with 9 bases matching TRBD1. The V and J ends lost 2 bases and 9 bases, in that order; junction bases with no gene match: 5. The CDR3 runs to 13 residues. Germline-derived CDR1 and CDR2 are MNHEY and SVGAGI. The CDR3 DNA follows: TGTGCCAGCAGTTACCCGGGACAGGGAATGCAGTACTTC. Protein sequence: CASSYPGQGMQYF.

This clone was counted a few times. The chain has TRBV7-2 and TRBJ2-1; 7 bases align to TRBD1. J was trimmed by 9 bases and V by 5 bases; bases with no gene match: 7. CDR1 SGHTA and CDR2 FQGNSA come from the germline V gene. This CDR3 is 13 amino acids long. The CDR3 loop reads CASSIGTASEQFF. The CDR3 region has the DNA TGTGCCAGCAGCATTGGGACAGCTAGTGAGCAGTTCTTC. Filled out from reference TRBV7-2 and TRBJ2-1, the complete variable domain reads GAGVSQSPSNKVTEKGKDVELRCDPISGHTALYWYRQSLGQGLEFLIYFQGNSAPDKSGLPSDRFSAERTGGSVSTLTIQRTQQEDSAVYLCASSIGTASEQFFGPGTRLTVL.

The J gene is TRBJ2-7, the V gene TRBV5-1, with a weak D call TRBD1 (5 bases). Germline values: CDR1 SGHRS, CDR2 YFSETQ. Trimming cost V 0 bases and J 4 bases, with 17 bases left between them. This CDR3 is built from 16 residues. CDR3 sequence reads: CASSLDGAPNAYEQYF. The DNA for the CDR3 is TGCGCCAGCAGCTTGGATGGGGCACCGAATGCGTACGAGCAGTACTTC. The full variable domain, its missing parts supplied by reference TRBV5-1 and TRBJ2-7, is KAGVTQTPRYLIKTRGQQVTLSCSPISGHRSVSWYQQTPGQGLQFLFEYFSETQRNKGNFPGRFSGRQFSNSRSEMNVSTLELGDSALYLCASSLDGAPNAYEQYFGPGTRLTVT.

This clone has a handful of counts. This rearrangement joins TRBV9 to TRBJ1-5; TRBD1 agrees at 7 bases. Germline values: CDR1 SGDLS, CDR2 YYNGEE. This CDR3 spans 15 amino acids. The V gene end was trimmed by 0 bases and the J gene end by 3 bases; junction bases not matched to a gene: 3. The CDR3 DNA reads TGTGCCAGCAGCGTAGGGGGGACAGACAATCAGCCCCAGCATTTT. Protein sequence: CASSVGGTDNQPQHF. Filled out from reference TRBV9 and TRBJ1-5, the complete variable domain reads DSGVTQTPKHLITATGQRVTLRCSPRSGDLSVYWYQQSLDQGLQFLIQYYNGEERAKGNILERFSAQQFPDLHSELNLSSLELGDSALYFCASSVGGTDNQPQHFGDGTRLSIL.

The chain is built from TRBV7-9 and TRBJ1-1; no definite D call. V was shortened by 4 bases and J by 10 bases, with 13 bases between the two germline ends. The CDR3 extends over 12 amino acids. Germline-derived CDR1 and CDR2 are SEHNR and FQNEAQ (reference sequence). Here the CDR3 reads CASSYTPPAAFF. CDR3 DNA sequence: TGTGCCAGCAGCTATACACCCCCCGCAGCTTTCTTT. Based on the CDR3 plus reference TRBV7-9 and TRBJ1-1, the full variable domain is DTGVSQNPRHKITKRGQNVTFRCDPISEHNRLYWYRQTLGQGPEFLTYFQNEAQLEKSRLLSDRFSAERPKGSFSTLEIQRTEQGDSAMYLCASSYTPPAAFFGQGTRLTVV.

This clone was detected only a few times. The CDR3 sequence: CASSLGSGTEAFF. For the CDR3, the DNA is TGCGCCAGCAGCTTGGGGAGCGGGACTGAAGCTTTCTTT. J is TRBJ1-1 and V is TRBV5-1, with unresolved D. Germline CDR1 SGHRS, CDR2 YFSETQ. CDR3 size: 13 residues. V shed 0 bases and J shed 5 bases, with 8 bases lying between them.